One sample yielded the 31 T cell receptor beta chains listed below, sequenced in a study of T cell repertoires in cytomegalovirus infection. Antigens of these TCRs are unknown. TCRdb reanalysed the reads using MiXCR and keeps one entry per CDR3 protein. The sample records approximately 770,000 distinct CDR3 sequences, 25% to 35% being singletons. The sample here was cultured CD8+ T cells from PBMCs, taken from culture after CMV antigen stimulation. Receptors originate from a human donor in good health (CMV status not recorded). Some clones in this sample may be carry-over from other donors' samples.

This clonotype was seen a handful of times. CDR3 coding DNA: TGTGCCAGCAGTTACCGACAGGGAACCTATGGCTACACCTTC. Protein product: CASSYRQGTYGYTF. V and J are TRBV6-5 and TRBJ1-2; 7 bases fit TRBD1. V trimming: 2 bases; J trimming: 4 bases; junction bases outside the gene matches: 4. The CDR3 runs 14 residues. Germline values: CDR1 MNHEY, CDR2 SVGAGI.

As to this clonotype: The germline gene is not matched at one end of the junction; a read error may be the cause. The chain combines TRBV7-9 with TRBJ2-1; no firm D call. Germline V gene data show CDR1 as SEHNR and CDR2 as FQNEAQ (reference sequence). The CDR3 is 16 amino acids. This CDR3 reads CASSSSGTASYNVQFF. The CDR3 nucleotides are TGTGCCAGCAGCTCCAGTGGCACAGCCTCCTACAATGTGCAGTTCTTC.

The genes are TRBV7-9 and TRBJ2-7, with TRBD2 as a possible D gene (5 bases). CDR1 and CDR2 (germline): SEHNR, FQNEAQ (reference sequence). Trimming took off 5 bases at V and 2 bases at J, with 13 bases between the two ends. The CDR3 length is 14 residues. CDR3 region: CASSPRERTYEQYF. The CDR3 nucleotides are TGTGCCAGCAGCCCTAGGGAGCGAACCTACGAGCAGTACTTC.

J is TRBJ2-3 and V is TRBV2; 9 positions match TRBD2. The CDR3 is 14 residues long. The ends lost 6 bases at V and 3 bases at J; junction bases unmatched: 4. CDR1 and CDR2 from the germline V gene are SNHLY and FYNNEI. The CDR3 is CASSGLAPTDTQYF. The CDR3 DNA reads as TGTGCCAGCAGCGGACTAGCGCCAACAGATACGCAGTATTTT.

The chain recombines TRBV2 with TRBJ2-3, with 9 bases matching TRBD2. The V gene's germline CDR1 is SNHLY and CDR2 FYNNEI. V was clipped by 2 bases and J by 2 bases; unmatched bases: 2. The CDR3 totals 15 residues. CDR3 protein: CASSELAGATDTQYF. Written as DNA, the CDR3 is TGTGCCAGCAGTGAATTAGCGGGGGCCACAGATACGCAGTATTTT.

J is TRBJ2-6 and V is TRBV12-3 or TRBV12-4, with 9 bases fitting TRBD1. CDR3 size: 17 residues. Trimming removed 6 bases from V and 4 bases from J; junction bases left unmatched: 10. The CDR3 loop reads CASRGGTGLSGANVLTF. CDR3 nucleotides: TGTGCCAGCAGGGGGGGGACAGGGCTCTCAGGGGCCAACGTCCTGACTTTC.

In the case of this clonotype: Since the CDR3 does not end with the conserved phenylalanine or tryptophan, this likely comes from a read error. V gene TRBV6-2 or TRBV6-3 combines with J gene TRBJ2-5, with TRBD1 matching 9 bases. Germline assignment: CDR1 MNHEY and CDR2 SVGEGT. CDR3 length: 16 amino acids. V shed 5 bases and J 3 bases; nucleotides not matched to a gene: 10. The CDR3 DNA reads TGTGCCAGCAGTCCCGGGACAGGGTATCGCGAAGAGACCCAGTACCTC. Translating it yields CASSPGTGYREETQYL.

The V call is TRBV19, the J call TRBJ2-2; D gene uncertain. The CDR3 consists of 12 residues. V was cut by 7 bases and J by 1 base, with 4 bases left in between. CDR1 is LNHDA, CDR2 SQIVND, per germline (reference sequence). Written as DNA, the CDR3 is TGTGCCAGTAAATGGAACACCGGGGAGCTGTTTTTT. It translates to CASKWNTGELFF.

The gene calls are TRBV6-1 and TRBJ1-5, with no clear D. Germline assignment: CDR1 MNHNS and CDR2 SASEGT. This CDR3 is 13 amino acids long. Trimming left V 2 bases short and J 4 bases short, with 6 bases between. CDR3 region: CASSEQRNQPQHF. The CDR3 DNA reads as TGTGCCAGCAGTGAACAGAGAAATCAGCCCCAGCATTTT.

The V call is TRBV10-3, the J call TRBJ2-7, with 9 bases aligning to TRBD1. Germline values: CDR1 ENHRY, CDR2 SYGVKD. The CDR3 runs to 13 residues. The V gene end was trimmed by 9 bases and the J gene end by 6 bases; junction bases not matched to a gene: 9. The DNA of the CDR3 is TGTGCCATTATTCCGGGACAGGGAGGCGAGCAGTACTTC. This gives the protein CAIIPGQGGEQYF.

The CDR3 bases are TGTGCCAGCAGCCAAGAATCTAGCAATCAGCCCCAGCATTTT. Translation gives CASSQESSNQPQHF. The rearrangement joins TRBV3-1 to TRBJ1-5; D remains ambiguous. The ends were cut back, 0 bases at V and 0 bases at J, with 3 bases in the middle. Germline V gene sequence: CDR1 LGHDT, CDR2 YNNKEL (reference sequence). The CDR3 loop spans 14 amino acids.

This chain joins TRBV19 and TRBJ1-1; D is possibly TRBD1 (5 bases). V lost 4 bases and J lost 4, with 13 bases in between. This CDR3 region has 14 residues. The germline V gene has CDR1 LNHDA and CDR2 SQIVND (reference sequence). In DNA form, the CDR3 reads TGTGCCAGTAGTACAGGGAGCACCGGCACTGAAGCTTTCTTT. This translates into CASSTGSTGTEAFF.

This clonotype was seen a few times. J is TRBJ2-7 and V is TRBV20-1; 9 bases line up with TRBD1. Looked up from germline, CDR1 is DFQATT and CDR2 is SNEGSKA (reference sequence). V gave up 6 bases and J gave up 2 bases; unmatched junction bases: 5. There are 13 residues in the CDR3. The CDR3 here is CSAGTGIAYEQYF. The CDR3 DNA is TGCAGTGCCGGGACAGGGATTGCCTACGAGCAGTACTTC.

The gene calls are TRBV24-1 and TRBJ1-2; the D is unclear. V lost 1 base to trimming and J lost 8 bases, with 19 bases between them. The germline V gene encodes CDR1 KGHDR and CDR2 SFDVKD. The CDR3 spans 16 residues. The CDR3 spells CATSDFSTSSLTGYTF. CDR3 DNA: TGTGCCACCAGTGATTTTTCGACCTCGAGCCTCACCGGCTACACCTTC.

The V call is TRBV2, the J call TRBJ2-7, with a tentative D call TRBD1 (5 bases). The germline V and J ends were trimmed by 1 base and 2 bases, with 12 bases remaining between them. CDR1 and CDR2 from the germline V gene are SNHLY and FYNNEI. The CDR3 totals 15 residues. CDR3 residues: CASSEEVGRAYEQYF. The CDR3 DNA reads as TGTGCCAGCAGTGAAGAGGTGGGGCGCGCCTACGAGCAGTACTTC.

The genes are TRBV25-1 and TRBJ1-2; TRBD1 might be the D (6 bases). Germline CDR1 reads MGHDK; CDR2 reads SYGVNS. The CDR3 spans 13 residues. V lost 8 bases to trimming and J lost 6 bases, with 16 bases between them. The CDR3 sequence is CASAVGGANGYTF. The CDR3 DNA is TGTGCCAGCGCCGTTGGGGGGGCCAATGGCTACACCTTC.

The chain uses TRBV6-1 and TRBJ1-1; possibly TRBD1 for D (6 bases). The germline CDR1 and CDR2 sequences are MNHNS and SASEGT. Trimming stripped 7 bases from V and 3 bases from J, with 21 bases between. The CDR3 runs 16 residues. The DNA for the CDR3 is TGTGCCAGCATGGAATGGGGGCGGGGGTACTACACTGAAGCTTTCTTT. Protein: CASMEWGRGYYTEAFF.

The chain uses TRBV4-1 and TRBJ2-7; 10 bases align to TRBD1. The CDR3 length is 13 residues. Germline V gene data show CDR1 as MGHRA and CDR2 as YSYEKL. V lost 5 bases to trimming and J lost 5 bases; unmatched junction nucleotides: 3. CDR3 sequence reads: CASSTGQGHEQYV. The CDR3 DNA follows: TGCGCCAGCAGCACGGGACAGGGGCACGAGCAGTACGTC.

This clonotype occurred a few times. The rearrangement uses TRBV29-1 and TRBJ2-2; possible D gene TRBD2, 6 bases. V was pared by 4 bases and J by 5 bases, with 8 bases between. CDR3 length: 12 amino acids. The V gene's germline CDR1 is SQVTM and CDR2 ANQGSEA. Here the CDR3 reads CSVVGGTGELFF. The CDR3 DNA sequence: TGCAGCGTTGTTGGGGGGACCGGGGAGCTGTTTTTT.

CDR3 coding DNA: TGTGCCAGCAGCCTCGATGGCCCGTATTTT. It translates to CASSLDGPYF. This sequence joins TRBV7-9 and TRBJ2-3; the D is unclear. Germline V lookup: CDR1 SEHNR, CDR2 FQNEAQ (reference sequence). The CDR3 loop spans 10 amino acids. V lost 5 bases to trimming and J lost 14 bases, with 11 bases between them.

The chain joins TRBV6-2 or TRBV6-3 to TRBJ2-7; no reliable D call. Trimming left V 0 bases short and J 1 base short, with 22 bases between. Germline-derived CDR1 and CDR2 are MNHEY and SVGEGT. This CDR3 is built from 19 residues. This chain's CDR3 is CASSYSSFPYSVGSYEQYF. CDR3 in DNA: TGTGCCAGCAGTTACTCGAGTTTTCCCTACTCAGTTGGTTCCTACGAGCAGTACTTC.

This clonotype was counted between two and nine times. This CDR3 is CASTQAPYEQYF. CDR3 nucleotides: TGTGCCAGCACCCAAGCCCCCTACGAGCAGTACTTC. V is TRBV6-1 and J is TRBJ2-7; no firm D call. V was shortened by 7 bases and J by 2 bases, with 9 bases between the two germline ends. CDR1 and CDR2 (germline): MNHNS, SASEGT. The CDR3 covers 12 residues.

Only a few counts were recorded for this clonotype. The J gene is TRBJ1-4, the V gene TRBV5-6, with a weak D call TRBD1 (5 bases). Between the trimmed V and J ends, which lost 1 base and 5 bases, there was a span of 15 bases. Per germline, CDR1 SGHDT and CDR2 YYEEEE. The CDR3 loop spans 16 amino acids. For the CDR3, the DNA is TGTGCCAGCAGCTTGTGGGGCCTAATGTGGAATGAAAAACTGTTTTTT. It yields the protein CASSLWGLMWNEKLFF.

This clonotype has only a few counts. This chain links TRBV11-3 with TRBJ2-1; 8 nucleotides agree with TRBD1. CDR1 SGHNT and CDR2 YENEEA come from the germline V gene. The CDR3 has 16 residues. The ends lost 2 bases at V and 7 bases at J; junction bases unmatched: 10. The DNA for the CDR3 is TGTGCCAGCAGCTTACGACAGGGGCTAATTTCGAATGAGCAGTTCTTC. Translated: CASSLRQGLISNEQFF.

The chain combines TRBV4-1 with TRBJ2-5, with 7 bases lining up with TRBD2. Losses at the gene ends were 0 bases for V and 5 bases for J; bases not matched to a gene: 6. This CDR3 spans 15 amino acids. Germline V CDR1 and CDR2: MGHRA, YSYEKL. The CDR3 reads CASSQDWGGGETQYF. CDR3 in DNA: TGCGCCAGCAGCCAAGATTGGGGGGGAGGCGAGACCCAGTACTTC.

The J gene is TRBJ1-6, the V gene TRBV15; unclear D gene. The germline V and J ends were trimmed by 1 base and 7 bases, with 5 bases remaining between them. Looked up from germline, CDR1 is LNHNV and CDR2 is YYDKDF (reference sequence). This CDR3 has 13 residues. CDR3 in DNA: TGTGCCACCAGCAGAGCTGCGAATTCACCCCTCCACTTT. Its protein product is CATSRAANSPLHF.

This chain links TRBV19 with TRBJ1-2, with a possible D match to TRBD1 (6 bases). Germline V gene lookup returns CDR1 LNHDA and CDR2 SQIVND (reference sequence). This CDR3 has 14 residues. V was shortened by 4 bases and J by 3 bases, with 12 bases between the two germline ends. CDR3 coding DNA: TGTGCCAGTAGTAAACCGGGGGCGGACTATGGCTACACCTTC. Translated: CASSKPGADYGYTF.

In its sample, this clonotype was seen a few times. The chain couples TRBV6-1 to TRBJ1-3, with D perhaps matching TRBD1 (6 bases). Germline-derived CDR1 and CDR2 are MNHNS and SASEGT. CDR3 length equals 13 residues. Trimming stripped 10 bases from V and 5 bases from J, with 15 bases between. CDR3 in amino acids: CATHGGARNTIYF. As DNA, the CDR3 is TGTGCCACCCACGGGGGGGCCCGAAACACCATATATTTT.

This chain connects TRBV4-1 to TRBJ1-2; no reliable D call. This CDR3 spans 14 amino acids. The V and J ends lost 4 bases and 8 bases respectively, with 17 bases between them. Per germline, CDR1 MGHRA and CDR2 YSYEKL. The chain's CDR3 is CASSPKERAVGYTF. For the CDR3, the DNA is TGCGCCAGCAGCCCGAAGGAGAGGGCTGTCGGCTACACCTTC.

The J gene is TRBJ2-4, the V gene TRBV11-2, with D possibly matching TRBD1 (6 bases). The CDR3 has 15 residues. Trimming removed 1 base at V and 8 bases at J, with 15 bases between. The germline CDR1 and CDR2 sequences are SGHAT and FQNNGV. CDR3 in DNA: TGTGCCAGCAGCTTAGGGGCAGGGGATATTGACATTCAGTACTTC. Protein: CASSLGAGDIDIQYF.

This clonotype was detected a few times. The chain combines TRBV19 with TRBJ2-1, with 8 bases identical to TRBD2. This CDR3 is 15 amino acids long. The V and J ends lost 5 bases and 4 bases, in that order; junction bases with no gene match: 7. Germline-derived CDR1 and CDR2 are LNHDA and SQIVND (reference sequence). This chain's CDR3 is CASSPGTRLYNEQFF. CDR3 in DNA: TGTGCCAGTAGTCCCGGGACTAGACTTTACAATGAGCAGTTCTTC.